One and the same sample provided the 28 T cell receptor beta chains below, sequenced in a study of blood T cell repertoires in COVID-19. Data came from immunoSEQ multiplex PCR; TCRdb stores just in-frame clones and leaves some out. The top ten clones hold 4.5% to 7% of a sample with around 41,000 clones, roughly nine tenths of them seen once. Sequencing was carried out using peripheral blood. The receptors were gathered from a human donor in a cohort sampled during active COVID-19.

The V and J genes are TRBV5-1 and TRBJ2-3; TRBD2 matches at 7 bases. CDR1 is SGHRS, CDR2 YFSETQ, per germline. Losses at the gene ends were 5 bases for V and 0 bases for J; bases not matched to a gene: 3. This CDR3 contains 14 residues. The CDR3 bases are TGCGCCAGCAGTCCGGGGGGAAGCACAGATACGCAGTATTTT. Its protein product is CASSPGGSTDTQYF.

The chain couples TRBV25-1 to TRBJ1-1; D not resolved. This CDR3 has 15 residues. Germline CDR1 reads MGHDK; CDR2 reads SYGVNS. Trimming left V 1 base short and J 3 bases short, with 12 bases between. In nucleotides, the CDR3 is TGTGCCAGCAGTGAATTCGGGAGGAATGACACTGAAGCTTTCTTT. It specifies CASSEFGRNDTEAFF.

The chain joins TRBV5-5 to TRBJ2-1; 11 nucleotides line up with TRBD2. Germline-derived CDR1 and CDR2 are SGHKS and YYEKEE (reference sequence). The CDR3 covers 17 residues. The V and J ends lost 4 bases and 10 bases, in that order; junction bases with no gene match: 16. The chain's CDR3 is CASSHMMLAGGVREQFF. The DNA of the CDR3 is TGTGCCAGCAGCCACATGATGCTAGCGGGAGGAGTTCGGGAGCAGTTCTTC.

The CDR3 protein is CASSVGDSTEAFF. In DNA, the CDR3 is TGTGCCAGCAGCGTAGGGGACTCAACTGAAGCTTTCTTT. The V and J genes are TRBV9 and TRBJ1-1; D is possibly TRBD1 (5 bases). Germline V gene sequence: CDR1 SGDLS, CDR2 YYNGEE. Trimming pared 0 bases from V and 5 bases from J, leaving 8 bases between. This CDR3 has 13 residues.

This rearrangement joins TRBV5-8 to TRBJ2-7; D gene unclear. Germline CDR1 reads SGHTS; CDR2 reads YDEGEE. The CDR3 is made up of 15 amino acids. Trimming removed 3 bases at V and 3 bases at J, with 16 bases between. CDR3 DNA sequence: TGTGCCAGCAGCTCGCCTCAGACTTTATACTACGAGCAGTACTTC. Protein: CASSSPQTLYYEQYF.

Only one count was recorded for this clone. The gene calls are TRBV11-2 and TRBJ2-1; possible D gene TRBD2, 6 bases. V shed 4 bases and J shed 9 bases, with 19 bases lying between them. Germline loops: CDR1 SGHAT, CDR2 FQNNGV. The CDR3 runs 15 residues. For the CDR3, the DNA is TGTGCCAGCAGCTCGTTGTCACTAGCTAACGGTGAGCAGTTCTTC. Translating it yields CASSSLSLANGEQFF.

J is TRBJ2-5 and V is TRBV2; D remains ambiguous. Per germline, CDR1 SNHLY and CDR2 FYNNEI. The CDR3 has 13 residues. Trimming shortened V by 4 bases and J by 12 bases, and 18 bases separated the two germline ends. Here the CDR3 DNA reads TGTGCCAGCAGTGCCGGTTCCGCCCCCCTTGAGTACTTC. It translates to CASSAGSAPLEYF.

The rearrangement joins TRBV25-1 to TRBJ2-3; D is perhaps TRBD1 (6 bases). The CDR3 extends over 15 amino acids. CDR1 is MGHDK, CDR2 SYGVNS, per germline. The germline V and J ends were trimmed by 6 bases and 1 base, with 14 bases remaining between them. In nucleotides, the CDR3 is TGTGCCAGCAGATCCATGGGGGCTCGCACAGATACGCAGTATTTT. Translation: CASRSMGARTDTQYF.

In DNA form, the CDR3 reads TGTGCCAGCTCACCAACCTCCCAGCGGGAGGCCACCGGGGAGCTGTTTTTT. Translating gives CASSPTSQREATGELFF. The chain uses TRBV18 and TRBJ2-2, with TRBD2 matching over 9 bases. V lost 2 bases, J lost 4 bases, and 8 bases stayed unmatched. Germline V gene sequence: CDR1 KGHSH, CDR2 LQKENI. There are 17 residues in the CDR3.

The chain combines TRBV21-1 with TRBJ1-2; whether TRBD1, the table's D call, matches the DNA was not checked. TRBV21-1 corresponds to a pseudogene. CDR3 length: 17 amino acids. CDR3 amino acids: CASSKRRPGQRVDGYTF. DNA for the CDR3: TGTGCCAGCAGCAAACGCCGTCCGGGACAGCGGGTGGATGGCTACACCTTC.

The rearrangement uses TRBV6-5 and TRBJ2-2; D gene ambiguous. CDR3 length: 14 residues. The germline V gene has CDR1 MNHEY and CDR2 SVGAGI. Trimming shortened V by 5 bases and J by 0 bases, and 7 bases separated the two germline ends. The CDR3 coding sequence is TGTGCCAGCAGTCCAACTTCGAACACCGGGGAGCTGTTTTTT. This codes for CASSPTSNTGELFF.

CDR3 nucleotide sequence: TGTGCCAGCAGCCAAGATCGGGACACTAGCACAGATACGCAGTATTTT. As protein: CASSQDRDTSTDTQYF. The chain has TRBV3-1 (or the pseudogene TRBV3-2) and TRBJ2-3; the D gene is possibly TRBD1 (6 bases). Germline CDR1 reads LGHDT; CDR2 reads YNNKEL (reference sequence). This CDR3 has 16 residues. The germline V and J ends were trimmed by 0 bases and 0 bases, with 10 bases remaining between them.

CDR3 residues: CASSGWDSHSYNEQFF. In DNA form, the CDR3 reads TGTGCCAGTAGTGGGTGGGACAGTCATTCCTACAATGAGCAGTTCTTC. This chain connects TRBV19 to TRBJ2-1; TRBD1 matches at 7 bases. Germline trimming cut 5 bases from V and 1 base from J; bases unmatched to any gene: 8. The germline V gene encodes CDR1 LNHDA and CDR2 SQIVND (reference sequence). The CDR3 extends over 16 amino acids.

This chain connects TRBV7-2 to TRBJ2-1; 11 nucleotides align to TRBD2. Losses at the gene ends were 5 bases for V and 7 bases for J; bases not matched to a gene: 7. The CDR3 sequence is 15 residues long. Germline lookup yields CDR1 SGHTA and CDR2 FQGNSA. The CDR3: CASSPTSGSFNEQFF. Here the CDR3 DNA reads TGTGCCAGCAGCCCTACTAGCGGGAGTTTTAATGAGCAGTTCTTC. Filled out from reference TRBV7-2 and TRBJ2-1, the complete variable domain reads GAGVSQSPSNKVTEKGKDVELRCDPISGHTALYWYRQSLGQGLEFLIYFQGNSAPDKSGLPSDRFSAERTGGSVSTLTIQRTQQEDSAVYLCASSPTSGSFNEQFFGPGTRLTVL.

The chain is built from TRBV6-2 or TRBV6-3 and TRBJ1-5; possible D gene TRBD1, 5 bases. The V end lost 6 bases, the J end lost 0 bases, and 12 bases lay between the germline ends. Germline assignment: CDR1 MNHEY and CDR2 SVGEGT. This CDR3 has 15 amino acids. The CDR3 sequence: CASRPGGYSNQPQHF. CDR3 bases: TGTGCCAGCAGACCTGGGGGGTATAGCAATCAGCCCCAGCATTTT.

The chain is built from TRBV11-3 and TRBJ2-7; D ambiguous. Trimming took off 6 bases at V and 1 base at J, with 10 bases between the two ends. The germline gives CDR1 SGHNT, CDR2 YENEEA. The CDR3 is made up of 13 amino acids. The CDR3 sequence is CASSPGPSYEQYF. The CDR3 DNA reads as TGTGCCAGCAGTCCGGGTCCTTCCTACGAGCAGTACTTC.

CDR3 sequence (DNA): TGTGCCAGCAGCCAGGTCACAGGGGGCATACGGTCGATGAACACTGAAGCTTTCTTT. It is translated as CASSQVTGGIRSMNTEAFF. The genes are TRBV4-2 and TRBJ1-1, with 9 bases identical to TRBD1. The CDR3 has 19 amino acids. The germline V gene encodes CDR1 LGHNA and CDR2 YNFKEQ. V lost 3 bases and J lost 0; bases outside the gene matches: 14.

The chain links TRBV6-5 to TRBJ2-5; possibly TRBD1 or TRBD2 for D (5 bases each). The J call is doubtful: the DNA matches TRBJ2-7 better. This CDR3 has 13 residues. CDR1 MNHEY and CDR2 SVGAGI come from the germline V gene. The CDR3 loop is CASRETGGYEQYF. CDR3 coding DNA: TGTGCCAGCAGAGAGACTGGGGGCTACGAGCAGTACTTC.

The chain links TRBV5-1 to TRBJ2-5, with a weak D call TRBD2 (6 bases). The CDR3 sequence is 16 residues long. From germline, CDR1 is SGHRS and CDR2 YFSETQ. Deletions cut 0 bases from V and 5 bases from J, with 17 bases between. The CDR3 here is CASSLAMQGGGETQYF. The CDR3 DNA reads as TGCGCCAGCAGCTTGGCCATGCAGGGCGGAGGGGAGACCCAGTACTTC.

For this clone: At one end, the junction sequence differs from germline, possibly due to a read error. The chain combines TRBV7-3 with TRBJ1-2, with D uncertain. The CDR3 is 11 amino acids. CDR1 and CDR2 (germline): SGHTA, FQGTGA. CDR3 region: CASSPGRGVYF. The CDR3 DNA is TGTGCCAGCAGCCCCGGCCGGGGAGTCTACTTC.

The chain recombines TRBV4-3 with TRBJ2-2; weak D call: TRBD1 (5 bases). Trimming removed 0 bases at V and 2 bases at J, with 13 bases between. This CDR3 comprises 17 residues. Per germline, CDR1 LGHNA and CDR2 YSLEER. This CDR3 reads CASSQEGLGSNTGELFF. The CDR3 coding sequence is TGCGCCAGCAGCCAAGAGGGGCTGGGCAGCAACACCGGGGAGCTGTTTTTT.

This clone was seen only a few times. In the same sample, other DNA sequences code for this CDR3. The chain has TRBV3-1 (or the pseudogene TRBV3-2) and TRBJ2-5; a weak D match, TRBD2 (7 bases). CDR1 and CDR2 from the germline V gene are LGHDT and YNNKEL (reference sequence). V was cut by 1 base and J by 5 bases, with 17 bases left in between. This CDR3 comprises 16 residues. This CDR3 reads CASSQVGGGARETQYF. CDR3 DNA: TGTGCCAGCAGCCAAGTCGGAGGGGGGGCTCGGGAGACCCAGTACTTC.

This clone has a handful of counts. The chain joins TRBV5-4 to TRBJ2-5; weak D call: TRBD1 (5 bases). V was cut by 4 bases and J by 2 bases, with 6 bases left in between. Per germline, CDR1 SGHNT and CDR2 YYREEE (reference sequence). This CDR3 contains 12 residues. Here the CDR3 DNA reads TGTGCCAGCAGCCAGGGACAAGAGACCCAGTACTTC. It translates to CASSQGQETQYF.

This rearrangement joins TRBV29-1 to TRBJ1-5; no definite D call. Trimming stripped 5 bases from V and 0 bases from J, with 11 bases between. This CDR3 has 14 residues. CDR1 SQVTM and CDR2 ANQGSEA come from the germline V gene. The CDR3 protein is CSVLEGNSNQPQHF. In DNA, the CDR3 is TGCAGCGTTTTAGAGGGTAATAGCAATCAGCCCCAGCATTTT.

The CDR3 loop reads CASSARTSGRVDEQFF. The CDR3 nucleotides are TGTGCCAGCAGCGCACGGACTAGCGGGAGGGTTGATGAGCAGTTCTTC. The chain joins TRBV7-2 to TRBJ2-1; 15 nucleotides align to TRBD2. V lost 5 bases and J lost 8; bases outside the gene matches: 7. This CDR3 has 16 amino acids. Germline V lookup: CDR1 SGHTA, CDR2 FQGNSA.

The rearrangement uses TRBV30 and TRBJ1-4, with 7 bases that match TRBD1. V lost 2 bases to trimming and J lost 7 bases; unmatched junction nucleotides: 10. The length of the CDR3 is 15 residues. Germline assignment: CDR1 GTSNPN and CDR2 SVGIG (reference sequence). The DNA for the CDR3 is TGTGCCTGGAGTAGACAGGGAGGCGCCGGTGAAAAACTGTTTTTT. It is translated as CAWSRQGGAGEKLFF.

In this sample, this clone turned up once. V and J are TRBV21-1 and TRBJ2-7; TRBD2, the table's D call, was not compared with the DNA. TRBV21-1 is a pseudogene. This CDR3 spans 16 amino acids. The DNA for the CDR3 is TGTGCCAGCAGCAAAGGTATACTAGCGGCCGACTACGAGCAGTACTTC. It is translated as CASSKGILAADYEQYF.

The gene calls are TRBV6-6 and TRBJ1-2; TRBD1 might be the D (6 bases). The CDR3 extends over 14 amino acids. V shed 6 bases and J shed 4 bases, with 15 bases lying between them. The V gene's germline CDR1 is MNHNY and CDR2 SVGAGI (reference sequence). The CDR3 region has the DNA TGTGCCAGCAGAGGGGGAAATGAGGGCTATGGCTACACCTTC. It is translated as CASRGGNEGYGYTF.